These T cell receptor beta chains were read from a single sample in a study of blood T cell repertoires in COVID-19. TCRdb keeps only in-frame clones here, not all; method: immunoSEQ multiplex PCR. The table records 200,000 to 300,000 clones, about 91% of them present only once. The sequencing sample was made of PBMCs or T cells enriched from blood (not recorded which). The receptors stem from a woman aged 40 to 50 with acute COVID-19. Each CDR3 is given with its conserved first and last residue. D genes are given only for firm matches. Clone size is not always given. Where it is, it says once, few, many or a class for expanded clones.

TRBV5-1	.	TRBJ2-5	TRBD2	CASTLAGGQQETQYF	TGCGCCAGCACCTTAGCGGGGGGCCAACAAGAGACCCAGTACTTC
TRBV13	few	TRBJ2-6	.	CASSLGGDTSGANVLTF	TGTGCCAGCAGCTTAGGAGGGGACACCTCTGGGGCCAACGTCCTGACTTTC
TRBV19	.	TRBJ1-3	.	CASSPSGIRLSGNTIYF	TGTGCCAGTAGTCCCTCGGGGATCCGCCTCTCTGGAAACACCATATATTTT
TRBV18	.	TRBJ1-5	.	CASSPRQGPDQPQHF	TGTGCCAGCTCACCAAGGCAGGGCCCGGATCAGCCCCAGCATTTT
TRBV4-3	.	TRBJ1-5	.	CASSQAPGQPQHF	TGCGCCAGCAGCCAAGCTCCGGGTCAGCCCCAGCATTTT
TRBV30	.	TRBJ2-1	.	CAWSQPAPGYNEQFF	TGTGCCTGGAGTCAGCCAGCCCCGGGGTACAATGAGCAGTTCTTC
TRBV6-1	.	TRBJ1-4	TRBD1	CASSEFRTGTSTNEKLFF	TGTGCCAGCAGTGAATTTAGGACAGGGACCTCAACTAATGAAAAACTGTTTTTT
TRBV5-1	.	TRBJ2-1	.	CASSLDREGNEQFF	TGCGCCAGCAGCTTGGACAGGGAGGGGAATGAGCAGTTCTTC
TRBV6-5	once	TRBJ1-1	.	CASGQLNTEAFF	TGTGCCAGCGGGCAGTTGAACACTGAAGCTTTCTTT
TRBV6-5	few	TRBJ1-5	.	CASRGTPNSNQPQHF	TGTGCCAGCAGAGGGACACCCAATAGCAATCAGCCCCAGCATTTT
TRBV5-5	.	TRBJ2-5	TRBD2	CASSLAASGGAIAETQYF	TGTGCCAGCAGCTTGGCGGCTAGCGGGGGGGCCATAGCAGAGACCCAGTACTTC
TRBV5-4	.	TRBJ2-3	TRBD1	CASSKAPGTADTQYF	TGTGCCAGCAGCAAAGCCCCTGGGACAGCAGATACGCAGTATTTT
TRBV10-3	.	TRBJ1-4	TRBD1	CAISRTGSNGIEKLFF	TGTGCCATCAGTCGGACAGGGTCGAATGGTATTGAAAAACTGTTTTTT
TRBV10-3	once	TRBJ1-1	.	CAIKREDEAFF	TGTGCCATCAAACGGGAGGATGAAGCTTTCTTT
TRBV7-7	.	TRBJ2-2	TRBD1	CASSRDRGQTGELFF	TGTGCCAGCAGTCGGGACAGGGGGCAGACCGGGGAGCTGTTTTTT
TRBV6-2/TRBV6-3	.	TRBJ1-5	TRBD1	CASSSPTGRPQHF	TGTGCCAGCAGTTCGCCGACAGGGCGGCCCCAGCATTTT
TRBV2	.	TRBJ2-3	TRBD1	CASRAGRDRDTDTQYF	TGTGCCAGCAGGGCTGGTAGGGACAGGGACACAGATACGCAGTATTTT
TRBV10-3	once	TRBJ1-6	.	CAISEAGASYNSPLHF	TGTGCCATCAGTGAAGCAGGGGCGTCCTATAATTCACCCCTCCACTTT
TRBV6-1	.	TRBJ2-1	.	CASSEVRVTYNEQFF	TGTGCCAGCAGTGAAGTCAGGGTAACGTACAATGAGCAGTTCTTC
TRBV11-2	.	TRBJ2-7	TRBD1	CASSFNRGVSREQYF	TGTGCCAGCAGCTTTAACAGGGGGGTTTCTAGAGAGCAGTACTTC
TRBV11-2	.	TRBJ2-7	TRBD1	CASSKAIGTGYSEQYF	TGTGCCAGCAGCAAAGCGATTGGGACAGGGTATAGCGAGCAGTACTTC
TRBV30	.	TRBJ1-5	.	CAWNSKGLRNQPQHF	TGTGCCTGGAACTCCAAGGGACTGAGAAATCAGCCCCAGCATTTT
TRBV3-1/TRBV3-2	.	TRBJ1-1	.	CASTPERPGTEAFF	TGTGCCAGCACCCCCGAGCGGCCAGGAACTGAAGCTTTCTTT
TRBV27	few	TRBJ1-1	.	CASGRDRDIPSGAFF	TGTGCCAGCGGTCGTGACCGGGACATTCCCTCCGGGGCTTTCTTT
TRBV27	.	TRBJ2-3	.	CASSTGGRITDTQYF	TGTGCCAGCAGTACCGGGGGTAGGATCACAGATACGCAGTATTTT
TRBV9	.	TRBJ2-1	.	CASSVASGGPINEQFF	TGTGCCAGCAGCGTAGCTTCGGGGGGCCCTATCAATGAGCAGTTCTTC
TRBV7-7	.	TRBJ2-1	TRBD2	CASSPTSGVQGYNEQFF	TGTGCTAGCAGCCCTACTAGCGGGGTACAGGGATACAATGAGCAGTTCTTC
TRBV7-2	.	TRBJ1-2	TRBD1	CASSLGQGTNYGYTF	TGTGCCAGCAGCTTGGGACAGGGTACTAACTATGGCTACACCTTC
TRBV30	.	TRBJ2-1	.	CAWSVRGPGQFF	TGTGCCTGGAGTGTAAGGGGCCCTGGGCAGTTCTTC